These 8 T cell receptor beta chains were sequenced from one sample in a study of Tregs in tolerant kidney transplant recipients. Clones were read by immunoSEQ multiplex PCR, and TCRdb kept only the in-frame ones, dropping some. The sample lists 110,000 or so clones; 92% were seen once. Sequencing was performed on CD4+ T cells from blood. These TCRs come from a human donor in good health.

This clone was picked up one time. The chain links TRBV11-2 to TRBJ1-1; 9 nucleotides align to TRBD1. Looked up from germline, CDR1 is SGHAT and CDR2 is FQNNGV. Trimming at V came to 5 bases and at J to 3 bases, leaving 10 bases not matched to a gene. The CDR3 runs 16 residues. The DNA for the CDR3 is TGTGCCAGCAGCCGCGGACAGGGGCTCAGAGACACTGAAGCTTTCTTT. This sequence encodes CASSRGQGLRDTEAFF. The variable domain in full, with the rest retrieved from reference TRBV11-2 and TRBJ1-1, is EAGVAQSPRYKIIEKRQSVAFWCNPISGHATLYWYQQILGQGPKLLIQFQNNGVVDDSQLPKDRFSAERLKGVDSTLKIQPAKLEDSAVYLCASSRGQGLRDTEAFFGQGTRLTVV.

The genes are TRBV2 and TRBJ2-7; D may be TRBD1 or TRBD2 (6 bases each). Trimming shortened V by 6 bases and J by 7 bases, and 22 bases separated the two germline ends. The CDR3 sequence is 15 residues long. Per the germline V gene, CDR1 is SNHLY and CDR2 is FYNNEI. The CDR3 loop is CASRKGTLPGAEQYF. For the CDR3, the DNA is TGTGCCAGCAGGAAAGGGACGCTCCCGGGGGCAGAGCAGTACTTC.

The DNA of the CDR3 is TGCGCCAGCGGGAGGGGACAGCCCTACAATGAGCAGTTCTTC. Protein: CASGRGQPYNEQFF. The chain is built from TRBV10-1 and TRBJ2-1; D is possibly TRBD1 or TRBD2 (7 bases each). CDR3 size: 14 residues. Germline V gene lookup returns CDR1 WNHNN and CDR2 SYGVQD (reference sequence). V was shortened by 8 bases and J by 2 bases, with 13 bases between the two germline ends.

This clone came up once. This chain uses TRBV7-9 with TRBJ2-5, with 10 bases aligning to TRBD1. This CDR3 spans 14 amino acids. Per the germline V gene, CDR1 is SEHNR and CDR2 is FQNEAQ (reference sequence). The ends lost 5 bases at V and 3 bases at J; junction bases unmatched: 3. CDR3 bases: TGTGCCAGCAGCCTAGGGACAGGGGAAGAGACCCAGTACTTC. Translating gives CASSLGTGEETQYF. Using reference TRBV7-9 and TRBJ2-5 for the parts outside the CDR3, the full variable domain is DTGVSQNPRHKITKRGQNVTFRCDPISEHNRLYWYRQTLGQGPEFLTYFQNEAQLEKSRLLSDRFSAERPKGSFSTLEIQRTEQGDSAMYLCASSLGTGEETQYFGPGTRLLVL.

This chain uses TRBV6-5 with TRBJ1-1, with a possible D match to TRBD1 (5 bases). The CDR3 is made up of 15 amino acids. Trimming shortened V by 6 bases and J by 1 base, and 15 bases separated the two germline ends. Per the germline V gene, CDR1 is MNHEY and CDR2 is SVGAGI. In DNA, the CDR3 is TGTGCCAGCAGAAAGACCGGGACTCAGAACACTGAAGCTTTCTTT. Protein product: CASRKTGTQNTEAFF.

The genes are TRBV5-8 and TRBJ1-1; the D is unclear. The V end was cut by 2 bases, the J end by 6 bases, with 8 bases between. The CDR3 consists of 12 residues. The germline V gene encodes CDR1 SGHTS and CDR2 YDEGEE. The CDR3 coding sequence is TGTGCCAGCAGCTTCCGTTGGCCTGAAGCTTTCTTT. Translating gives CASSFRWPEAFF.

The V call is TRBV18, the J call TRBJ2-1, with 9 positions matching TRBD1. Germline V CDR1 and CDR2: KGHSH, LQKENI. There are 17 residues in the CDR3. The junction had 6 bases not matched to a gene; V was cut back by 0 bases and J by 3 bases. For the CDR3, the DNA is TGTGCCAGCTCACCACCGGAGGGACAGGGATTCTACAATGAGCAGTTCTTC. It is translated as CASSPPEGQGFYNEQFF.

J is TRBJ2-3 and V is TRBV9; 7 nucleotides align to TRBD2. J gave up 5 bases and V 4 bases, and 10 bases lay outside the gene matches. Germline V gene lookup returns CDR1 SGDLS and CDR2 YYNGEE. This CDR3 spans 15 amino acids. This chain's CDR3 is CASSSNVGGLDTQYF. The CDR3 bases are TGTGCCAGCAGCTCTAACGTCGGGGGGTTAGATACGCAGTATTTT.